This T cell receptor beta chain comes out of a study of cytomegalovirus exposure and HLA in healthy donors. This CDR3 is 17 amino acids long. Germline-derived CDR1 and CDR2 are SGHRS and YFSETQ. This clone was detected only once. The target antigen is unknown. At one boundary the junction diverges from the germline segment, which might be a read error. Study conclusions and caveats: Per published reports, the classifier diagnosed cytomegalovirus status with high specificity and sensitivity. Specificity of three CMV-associated chains for CMV antigens was verified in vitro. Cytomegalovirus-associated status was assigned to about 160 TCR beta chains.

The donors were part of the validation cohort, which consisted of about 130 subjects and was separate from the first cohort of hundreds of subjects. Using immunoSEQ multiplex PCR, the repertoire was profiled, and TCRdb retains in-frame clones only, with some absent. This table has 70,000 or so clones, about 95% appearing once. The receptor comes from a woman under 30 in good health and CMV-seropositive. The J gene is TRBJ2-4, the V gene TRBV5-1; TRBD2 matches at 8 bases. Sequences were obtained from PBMCs. In DNA, the CDR3 is TGCGCCAGCAGCTGGGGTCCCCCTGGACTAGCCCAAAACATTCAGTACTTC. Residues: CASSWGPPGLAQNIQYF. The whole variable domain, filled in from reference TRBV5-1 and TRBJ2-4, reads KAGVTQTPRYLIKTRGQQVTLSCSPISGHRSVSWYQQTPGQGLQFLFEYFSETQRNKGNFPGRFSGRQFSNSRSEMNVSTLELGDSALYLCASSWGPPGLAQNIQYFGAGTRLSVL.